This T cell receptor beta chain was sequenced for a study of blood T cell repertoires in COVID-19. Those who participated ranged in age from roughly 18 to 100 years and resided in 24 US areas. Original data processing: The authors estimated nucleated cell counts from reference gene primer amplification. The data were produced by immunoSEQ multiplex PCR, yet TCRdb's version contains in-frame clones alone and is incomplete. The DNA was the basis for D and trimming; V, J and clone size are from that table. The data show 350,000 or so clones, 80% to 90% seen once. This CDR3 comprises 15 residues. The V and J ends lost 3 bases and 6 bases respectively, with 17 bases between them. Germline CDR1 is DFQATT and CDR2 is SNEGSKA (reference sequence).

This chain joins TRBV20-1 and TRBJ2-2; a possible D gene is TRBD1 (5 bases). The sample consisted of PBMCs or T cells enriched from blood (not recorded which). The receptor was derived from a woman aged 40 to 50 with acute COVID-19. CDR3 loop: CSASGPQGYAGELFF. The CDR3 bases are TGCAGTGCTAGTGGTCCTCAGGGTTACGCCGGGGAGCTGTTTTTT.